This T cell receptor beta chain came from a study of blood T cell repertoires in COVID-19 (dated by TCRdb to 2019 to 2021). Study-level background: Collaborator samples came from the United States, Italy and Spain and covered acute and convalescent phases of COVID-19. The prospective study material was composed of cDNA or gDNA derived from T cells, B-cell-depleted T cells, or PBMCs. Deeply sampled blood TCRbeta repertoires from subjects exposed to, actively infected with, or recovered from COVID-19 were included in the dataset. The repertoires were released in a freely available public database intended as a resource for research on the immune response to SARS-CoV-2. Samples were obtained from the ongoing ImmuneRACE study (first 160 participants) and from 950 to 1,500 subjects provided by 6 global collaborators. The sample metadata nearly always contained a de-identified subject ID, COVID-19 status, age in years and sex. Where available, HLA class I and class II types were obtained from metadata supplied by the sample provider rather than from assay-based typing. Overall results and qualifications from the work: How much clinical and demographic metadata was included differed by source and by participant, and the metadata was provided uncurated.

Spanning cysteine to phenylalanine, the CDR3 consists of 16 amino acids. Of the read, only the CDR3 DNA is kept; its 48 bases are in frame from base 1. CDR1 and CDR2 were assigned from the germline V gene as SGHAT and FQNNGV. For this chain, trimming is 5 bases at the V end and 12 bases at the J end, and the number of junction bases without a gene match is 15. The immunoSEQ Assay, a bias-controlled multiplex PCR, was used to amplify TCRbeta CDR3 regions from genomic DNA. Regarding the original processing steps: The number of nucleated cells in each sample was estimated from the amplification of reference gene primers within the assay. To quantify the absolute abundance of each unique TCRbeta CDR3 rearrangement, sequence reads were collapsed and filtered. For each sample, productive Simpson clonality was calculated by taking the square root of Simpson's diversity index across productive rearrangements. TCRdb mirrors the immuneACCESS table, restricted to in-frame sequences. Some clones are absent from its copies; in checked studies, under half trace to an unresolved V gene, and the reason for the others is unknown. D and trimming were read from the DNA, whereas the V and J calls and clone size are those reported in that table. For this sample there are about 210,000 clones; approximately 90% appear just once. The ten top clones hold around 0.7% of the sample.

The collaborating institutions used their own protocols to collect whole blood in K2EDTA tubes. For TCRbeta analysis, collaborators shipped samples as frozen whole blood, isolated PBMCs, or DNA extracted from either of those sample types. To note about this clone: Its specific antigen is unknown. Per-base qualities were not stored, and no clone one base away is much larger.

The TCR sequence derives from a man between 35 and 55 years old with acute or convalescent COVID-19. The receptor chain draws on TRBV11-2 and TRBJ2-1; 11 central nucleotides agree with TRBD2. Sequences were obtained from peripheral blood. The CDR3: CASSPENLAGGRMQFF. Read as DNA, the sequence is TGTGCCAGCAGCCCCGAGAACTTAGCGGGAGGGCGGATGCAGTTCTTC. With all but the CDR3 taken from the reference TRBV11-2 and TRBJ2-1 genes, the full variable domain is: EAGVAQSPRYKIIEKRQSVAFWCNPISGHATLYWYQQILGQGPKLLIQFQNNGVVDDSQLPKDRFSAERLKGVDSTLKIQPAKLEDSAVYLCASSPENLAGGRMQFFGPGTRLTVL.